This TCR beta chain was sequenced for a study of T cell repertoires in cytomegalovirus infection. General observations from the study: In two of eight donors, the top clonotype was HLA-C-restricted CMV-specific.

In its sample, this clonotype was seen a few times. Its specificity is unknown. CDR3 size: 14 residues. V shed 2 bases and J shed 5 bases, with 12 bases lying between them. Using its own MiXCR run on the reads, TCRdb lists one record per CDR3 protein. The table includes approximately 630,000 distinct CDR3 sequences, approximately 24% detected once. The sequenced sample was CD8+ T cells from PBMCs. The V and J genes are TRBV12-3 or TRBV12-4 and TRBJ1-2; possible D gene TRBD1, 6 bases. The clonotype originates from a human donor in good health (CMV status not recorded). Some clones in this sample may be carry-over from other donors' samples. Here the CDR3 DNA reads TGTGCCAGCAGTTTACGGGGGGCAGGGTATGGCTACACCTTC. The encoded protein is CASSLRGAGYGYTF.